This TCR beta chain was documented in a study of PD-L1 blockade in urothelial cancer. Whole-study context: The analyses of blood took place 3 weeks (second dose) and 6 weeks after treatment start. Counts from blood samples showed a median of roughly 140,000 T cells.

Data came from immunoSEQ multiplex PCR; TCRdb stores just in-frame clones and leaves some out. The sample has about 110,000 clones; approximately 86% are singletons. Losses at the gene ends were 7 bases for V and 7 bases for J; bases not matched to a gene: 4. The CDR3 has 13 amino acids. Germline V gene sequence: CDR1 SGHNT, CDR2 YYREEE (reference sequence). Patients were diagnosed with urothelial carcinoma, either locally advanced or metastatic. V is TRBV5-4 and J is TRBJ1-6; TRBD1 agrees at 8 bases. Sequenced here: PBMCs, sampled around atezolizumab (anti-PD-L1) treatment. The clonotype originates from a man aged 45-65 years with urothelial cancer. CDR3 nucleotide sequence: TGTGCCAGCTCGGGACAGGAAAATTCACCCCTCCACTTT. It specifies CASSGQENSPLHF.